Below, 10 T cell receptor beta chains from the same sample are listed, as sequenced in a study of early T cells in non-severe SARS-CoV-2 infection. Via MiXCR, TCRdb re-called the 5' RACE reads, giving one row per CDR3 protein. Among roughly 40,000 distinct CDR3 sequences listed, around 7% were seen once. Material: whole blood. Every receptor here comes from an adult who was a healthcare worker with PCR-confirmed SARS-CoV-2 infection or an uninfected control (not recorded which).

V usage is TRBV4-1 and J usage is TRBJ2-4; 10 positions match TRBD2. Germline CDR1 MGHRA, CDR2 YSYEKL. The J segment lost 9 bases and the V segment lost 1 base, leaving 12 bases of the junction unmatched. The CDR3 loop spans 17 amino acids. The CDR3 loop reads CASSQVGESSGGGIQYF. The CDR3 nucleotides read TGCGCCAGCAGCCAAGTAGGGGAATCTAGCGGGGGTGGCATTCAGTACTTC.

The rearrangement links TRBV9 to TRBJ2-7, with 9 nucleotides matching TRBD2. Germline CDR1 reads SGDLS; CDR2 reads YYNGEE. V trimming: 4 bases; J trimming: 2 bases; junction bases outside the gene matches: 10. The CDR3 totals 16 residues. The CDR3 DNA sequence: TGTGCCAGCAGCTCTTATAGCGGGGGTTCTCCCTACGAGCAGTACTTC. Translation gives CASSSYSGGSPYEQYF.

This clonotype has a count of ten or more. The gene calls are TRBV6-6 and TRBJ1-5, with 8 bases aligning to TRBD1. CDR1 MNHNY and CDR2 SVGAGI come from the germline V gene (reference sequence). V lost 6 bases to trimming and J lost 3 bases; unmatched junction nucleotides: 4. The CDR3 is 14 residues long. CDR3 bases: TGTGCCAGCAGGGAGACAGGGGACAATCAGCCCCAGCATTTT. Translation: CASRETGDNQPQHF.

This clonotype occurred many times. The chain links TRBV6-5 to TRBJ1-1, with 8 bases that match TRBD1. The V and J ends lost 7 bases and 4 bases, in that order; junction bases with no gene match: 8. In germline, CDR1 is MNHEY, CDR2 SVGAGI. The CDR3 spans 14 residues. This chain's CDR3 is CASNPDRGVTEAFF. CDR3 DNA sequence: TGTGCCAGCAATCCCGACAGGGGAGTCACTGAAGCTTTCTTT.

The CDR3 bases are TGTGCCAGCAGCTTAGATCTCACCGGGGAGCTGTTTTTT. Translated: CASSLDLTGELFF. The V and J genes are TRBV11-2 and TRBJ2-2; D is unclear. This CDR3 is 13 amino acids long. V was pared by 0 bases and J by 4 bases, with 3 bases between. CDR1 and CDR2 (germline): SGHAT, FQNNGV.

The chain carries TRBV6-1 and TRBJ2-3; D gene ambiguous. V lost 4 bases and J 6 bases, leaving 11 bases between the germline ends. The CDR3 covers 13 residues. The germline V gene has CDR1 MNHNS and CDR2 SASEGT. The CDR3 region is CASSGRLWDTQYF. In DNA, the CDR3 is TGTGCCAGCAGTGGTCGCTTGTGGGATACGCAGTATTTT.

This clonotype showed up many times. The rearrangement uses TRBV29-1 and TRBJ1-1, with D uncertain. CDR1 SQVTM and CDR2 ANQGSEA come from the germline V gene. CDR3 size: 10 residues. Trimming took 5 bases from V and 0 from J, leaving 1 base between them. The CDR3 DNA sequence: TGCAGCGTTATGAACACTGAAGCTTTCTTT. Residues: CSVMNTEAFF.

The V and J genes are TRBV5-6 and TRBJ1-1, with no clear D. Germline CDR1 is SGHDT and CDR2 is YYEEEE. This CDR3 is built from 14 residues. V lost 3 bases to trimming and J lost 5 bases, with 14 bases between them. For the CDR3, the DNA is TGTGCCAGCAGCTGGGCGGCGGGGAAGACTGAAGCTTTCTTT. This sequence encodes CASSWAAGKTEAFF.

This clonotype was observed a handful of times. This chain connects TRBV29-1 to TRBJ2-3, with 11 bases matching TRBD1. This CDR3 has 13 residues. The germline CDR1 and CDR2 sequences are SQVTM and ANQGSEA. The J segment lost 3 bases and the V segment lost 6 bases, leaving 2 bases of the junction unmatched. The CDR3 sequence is CSVDRGRTDTQYF. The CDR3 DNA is TGCAGCGTGGACAGGGGGCGGACAGATACGCAGTATTTT.

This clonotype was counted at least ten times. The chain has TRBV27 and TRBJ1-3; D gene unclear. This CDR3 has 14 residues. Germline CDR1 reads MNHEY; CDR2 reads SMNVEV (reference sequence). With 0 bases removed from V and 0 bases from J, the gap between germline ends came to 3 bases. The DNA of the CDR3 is TGTGCCAGCAGTTTATCCCACTCTGGAAACACCATATATTTT. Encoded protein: CASSLSHSGNTIYF.